Below, 32 T cell receptor beta chains from the same sample are listed, as sequenced in a study of T cell responses to AZD1222 COVID-19 vaccine. Only in-frame clones appear in the TCRdb table, and some are missing; sequencing was by immunoSEQ multiplex PCR. The sample contains more than 110,000 clones, over 80% of which appear only once. Sequences were derived from peripheral blood, sampled 28 days after the second AZD1222 dose. The source is an adult who received the AZD1222 COVID-19 vaccine.

The chain carries TRBV18 and TRBJ2-3; D is unclear. V was cut by 2 bases and J by 6 bases, with 6 bases left in between. Germline CDR1 is KGHSH and CDR2 is LQKENI. The CDR3 loop spans 12 amino acids. The CDR3 DNA sequence: TGTGCCAGCTCACCAGGATTGGATACGCAGTATTTT. Its translation: CASSPGLDTQYF.

The chain combines TRBV4-2 with TRBJ2-5; D is unclear. Trimming took off 0 bases at V and 5 bases at J, with 10 bases between the two ends. CDR3 size: 14 residues. Germline-derived CDR1 and CDR2 are LGHNA and YNFKEQ. As DNA, the CDR3 is TGTGCCAGCAGCCAAGATCGCAGTGTTGAGACCCAGTACTTC. This sequence encodes CASSQDRSVETQYF.

This clone has just one count. The rearrangement links TRBV29-1 to TRBJ1-2, with D possibly matching TRBD1 (5 bases). V was cut by 4 bases and J by 0 bases, with 9 bases left in between. The CDR3 is 13 amino acids. Germline V gene data show CDR1 as SQVTM and CDR2 as ANQGSEA. This CDR3 reads CSVGSTANYGYTF. CDR3 nucleotides: TGCAGCGTTGGGTCGACAGCTAACTATGGCTACACCTTC.

This clone was recorded only once. The chain employs TRBV18 and TRBJ1-3; no clear D. CDR3 length: 19 residues. V was shortened by 4 bases and J by 0 bases, with 22 bases between the two germline ends. CDR1 and CDR2 (germline): KGHSH, LQKENI. The CDR3 spells CASSQLGGPTTPSGNTIYF. DNA of the CDR3: TGTGCCAGCTCACAACTTGGAGGGCCCACCACCCCCTCTGGAAACACCATATATTTT.

To note about this clone: Additional DNA sequences in this sample encode the identical CDR3. The chain couples TRBV24-1 to TRBJ1-2; D is uncertain. CDR3 size: 13 residues. CDR1 is KGHDR and CDR2 is SFDVKD in the germline V gene. V dropped 5 bases and J dropped 1 base, with 7 bases sitting between them. CDR3 loop: CATSAGSNYGYTF. The CDR3 DNA reads as TGTGCCACCAGTGCTGGGAGTAACTATGGCTACACCTTC.

The gene calls are TRBV5-4 and TRBJ2-5; no clear D. The CDR3 covers 14 residues. CDR1 and CDR2 from the germline V gene are SGHNT and YYREEE (reference sequence). V lost 0 bases and J 7 bases, leaving 13 bases between the germline ends. The CDR3: CASSLDNASGTQYF. DNA for the CDR3: TGTGCCAGCAGCTTGGACAATGCCTCGGGGACCCAGTACTTC.

CDR3 nucleotides: TGTGCCAGCAGCCATCCAGATACGCAGTATTTT. Translated, it gives CASSHPDTQYF. The chain has TRBV7-8 and TRBJ2-3, with D unclear. V gave up 5 bases and J gave up 4 bases, with 4 bases separating them. The CDR3 is made up of 11 amino acids. Germline-derived CDR1 and CDR2 are SGHVS and FQNEAQ.

The V gene is TRBV11-2, the J gene TRBJ1-2; D not certain. Germline CDR1 reads SGHAT; CDR2 reads FQNNGV. Trimming stripped 5 bases from V and 8 bases from J, with 18 bases between. The CDR3 contains 14 residues. This CDR3 is CASSGVRRREGYTF. The DNA of the CDR3 is TGTGCCAGCAGCGGGGTCCGGAGACGGGAAGGCTACACCTTC.

This clone showed up just once. The chain combines TRBV7-9 with TRBJ1-2; TRBD1 is a possible D gene (6 bases). This CDR3 region has 13 residues. CDR1 and CDR2 (germline): SEHNR, FQNEAQ (reference sequence). V was shortened by 5 bases and J by 5 bases, with 12 bases between the two germline ends. This chain's CDR3 is CASSRTEPYGYTF. In DNA form, the CDR3 reads TGTGCCAGCAGCCGGACAGAGCCTTATGGCTACACCTTC.

The chain uses TRBV28 and TRBJ1-5, with a weak D call TRBD1 (5 bases). Per the germline V gene, CDR1 is MDHEN and CDR2 is SYDVKM. The CDR3 is 13 amino acids. V lost 7 bases and J 5 bases, leaving 12 bases between the germline ends. CDR3 in DNA: TGTGCCAGCACCGACAGCCTCTATCAGCCCCAGCATTTT. It yields the protein CASTDSLYQPQHF.

The V gene is TRBV19, the J gene TRBJ1-2; D unresolved. Trimming removed 4 bases at V and 4 bases at J, with 10 bases between. The CDR3 totals 13 residues. Germline lookup yields CDR1 LNHDA and CDR2 SQIVND (reference sequence). The DNA of the CDR3 is TGTGCCAGTAGTAGGAGGGAAATCTATGGCTACACCTTC. As protein: CASSRREIYGYTF.

V is TRBV15 and J is TRBJ2-1; TRBD2 matches at 15 bases. V trimming: 6 bases; J trimming: 10 bases; junction bases outside the gene matches: 1. Germline assignment: CDR1 LNHNV and CDR2 YYDKDF (reference sequence). This CDR3 spans 13 amino acids. The CDR3, as DNA: TGTGCCACCAGGGGACTAGCGGGAGGCGAGCAGTTCTTC. Protein product: CATRGLAGGEQFF.

The rearrangement uses TRBV19 and TRBJ2-7; D is unclear. This CDR3 spans 11 amino acids. V gave up 4 bases and J gave up 0 bases, with 1 base separating them. CDR1 is LNHDA and CDR2 is SQIVND in the germline V gene (reference sequence). The DNA of the CDR3 is TGTGCCAGTAGTAACTCCTACGAGCAGTACTTC. Protein: CASSNSYEQYF.

The chain employs TRBV3-1 (or the pseudogene TRBV3-2) and TRBJ1-3, with unresolved D. Germline V CDR1 and CDR2: LGHDT, YNNKEL (reference sequence). Trimming removed 1 base at V and 2 bases at J, with 0 bases between. There are 12 residues in the CDR3. For the CDR3, the DNA is TGTGCCAGCAGCCAAGCTGGAAACACCATATATTTT. Translated: CASSQAGNTIYF.

The table lists this clone with a few counts. This chain links TRBV4-1 with TRBJ1-3, with a possible D match to TRBD1 (6 bases). Germline values: CDR1 MGHRA, CDR2 YSYEKL. The CDR3 totals 16 residues. The V gene lost 0 bases and the J gene lost 1 base, with 10 bases spanning the gap. Here the CDR3 reads CASSQDRGRSGNTIYF. In DNA, the CDR3 is TGCGCCAGCAGCCAAGACAGGGGAAGGTCTGGAAACACCATATATTTT.

This clone was seen a few times. The V call is TRBV19, the J call TRBJ2-7; a possible D gene is TRBD1 (5 bases). In germline, CDR1 is LNHDA, CDR2 SQIVND (reference sequence). The CDR3 loop spans 14 amino acids. Trimming shortened V by 6 bases and J by 4 bases, and 16 bases separated the two germline ends. The CDR3 region is CASSSRPRAYEQYF. The CDR3 coding sequence is TGTGCCAGTAGCTCGCGTCCCAGGGCGTACGAGCAGTACTTC. Looking up the rest from reference TRBV19 and TRBJ2-7 gives the full variable domain: DGGITQSPKYLFRKEGQNVTLSCEQNLNHDAMYWYRQDPGQGLRLIYYSQIVNDFQKGDIAEGYSVSREKKESFPLTVTSAQKNPTAFYLCASSSRPRAYEQYFGPGTRLTVT.

The rearrangement links TRBV6-2 or TRBV6-3 to TRBJ2-5, with 7 bases fitting TRBD2. The CDR3 totals 12 residues. V shed 5 bases and J 5 bases; nucleotides not matched to a gene: 2. CDR1 and CDR2 from the germline V gene are MNHEY and SVGEGT. The CDR3 loop reads CASSPGGETQYF. In DNA, the CDR3 is TGTGCCAGCAGTCCCGGGGGGGAGACCCAGTACTTC.

The chain has TRBV18 and TRBJ2-7; TRBD2 might be the D (6 bases). This CDR3 spans 13 amino acids. The V end was cut by 1 base, the J end by 6 bases, with 10 bases between. Per germline, CDR1 KGHSH and CDR2 LQKENI. CDR3 DNA sequence: TGTGCCAGCTCACCACTCGGGGGTAGCGAGCAGTACTTC. Translation gives CASSPLGGSEQYF. Together with reference TRBV18 and TRBJ2-7, the CDR3 gives the full variable domain: NAGVMQNPRHLVRRRGQEARLRCSPMKGHSHVYWYRQLPEEGLKFMVYLQKENIIDESGMPKERFSAEFPKEGPSILRIQQVVRGDSAAYFCASSPLGGSEQYFGPGTRLTVT.

The chain has TRBV7-9 and TRBJ2-1; D ambiguous. The CDR3 is 13 amino acids. The germline V gene has CDR1 SEHNR and CDR2 FQNEAQ (reference sequence). The V gene lost 1 base and the J gene lost 5 bases, with 6 bases spanning the gap. The CDR3 spells CASSLGQNNEQFF. CDR3 nucleotides: TGTGCCAGCAGCTTAGGGCAGAACAATGAGCAGTTCTTC.

The V gene is TRBV5-1, the J gene TRBJ2-5, with 9 bases aligning to TRBD2. This CDR3 is built from 17 residues. Germline-derived CDR1 and CDR2 are SGHRS and YFSETQ. V was pared by 0 bases and J by 5 bases, with 11 bases of the junction left unmatched. The CDR3 nucleotides read TGCGCCAGCAGCTTGGCCGGCGGGAGGGCCCTCGGGGAGACCCAGTACTTC. Its translation is CASSLAGGRALGETQYF.

The chain is built from TRBV18 and TRBJ1-5; D unresolved. The CDR3 contains 18 residues. Trimming removed 2 bases from V and 0 bases from J, with 17 bases in between. Germline lookup yields CDR1 KGHSH and CDR2 LQKENI. The CDR3 is CASSPSSSHYNSNQPQHF. CDR3 in DNA: TGTGCCAGCTCACCATCTTCGAGCCACTATAATAGCAATCAGCCCCAGCATTTT.

The V gene is TRBV19, the J gene TRBJ1-3; D remains unclear. CDR1 and CDR2 (germline): LNHDA, SQIVND (reference sequence). Trimming left V 3 bases short and J 4 bases short, with 4 bases between. This CDR3 comprises 12 residues. The CDR3 region is CASSMLGNTIYF. The CDR3 DNA reads TGTGCCAGTAGTATGCTGGGAAACACCATATATTTT.

The chain joins TRBV7-9 to TRBJ2-5, with D perhaps matching TRBD1 (6 bases). The V gene's germline CDR1 is SEHNR and CDR2 FQNEAQ (reference sequence). The length of the CDR3 is 14 residues. Trimming removed 3 bases at V and 1 base at J, with 9 bases between. The CDR3 reads CASSFDRTQETQYF. DNA of the CDR3: TGTGCCAGCAGCTTCGACAGGACCCAAGAGACCCAGTACTTC. Looking up the rest from reference TRBV7-9 and TRBJ2-5 gives the full variable domain: DTGVSQNPRHKITKRGQNVTFRCDPISEHNRLYWYRQTLGQGPEFLTYFQNEAQLEKSRLLSDRFSAERPKGSFSTLEIQRTEQGDSAMYLCASSFDRTQETQYFGPGTRLLVL.

The chain has TRBV4-2 and TRBJ2-2; 7 bases line up with TRBD2. This CDR3 is built from 17 residues. The germline V gene encodes CDR1 LGHNA and CDR2 YNFKEQ. With V trimmed by 4 bases and J by 1 base, 9 bases remained unmatched. Here the CDR3 reads CASSPRREGLNTGELFF. The CDR3 DNA is TGTGCCAGCAGCCCCAGGAGGGAGGGCCTGAACACCGGGGAGCTGTTTTTT.

The V gene is TRBV6-5, the J gene TRBJ1-2, with D maybe TRBD1 (5 bases). The CDR3 spans 13 residues. In germline, CDR1 is MNHEY, CDR2 SVGAGI. The V end was cut by 8 bases, the J end by 5 bases, with 15 bases between. The CDR3 coding sequence is TGTGCCAGCCCGTGGTGGCGGGGGTATGGCTACACCTTC. Its protein product is CASPWWRGYGYTF.

The chain has TRBV7-8 and TRBJ1-3, with TRBD1 matching 9 bases. Germline V CDR1 and CDR2: SGHVS, FQNEAQ. V was clipped by 0 bases and J by 3 bases; unmatched bases: 3. This CDR3 has 16 residues. For the CDR3, the DNA is TGTGCCAGCAGCTTAGCGGACAGGGGAAATGGAAACACCATATATTTT. Protein: CASSLADRGNGNTIYF.

The chain couples TRBV5-1 to TRBJ1-1; possibly TRBD1 for D (6 bases). The CDR3 spans 14 residues. Germline CDR1 reads SGHRS; CDR2 reads YFSETQ. Trimming shortened V by 4 bases and J by 2 bases, and 12 bases separated the two germline ends. This CDR3 is CASSTGAINTEAFF. The CDR3 coding sequence is TGCGCCAGCAGCACGGGGGCGATCAACACTGAAGCTTTCTTT.

V and J are TRBV24-1 and TRBJ2-1, with TRBD1 matching 7 bases. Germline V gene sequence: CDR1 KGHDR, CDR2 SFDVKD. This CDR3 is built from 13 residues. V lost 10 bases to trimming and J lost 9 bases; unmatched junction nucleotides: 11. CDR3 nucleotides: TGTGCCACTTTTGACAGGGTTAAGGGTGAGCAGTTCTTC. This sequence encodes CATFDRVKGEQFF.

The chain recombines TRBV5-1 with TRBJ1-6; perhaps TRBD1 as D (6 bases). Per germline, CDR1 SGHRS and CDR2 YFSETQ. The CDR3 runs 16 residues. The V end lost 0 bases, the J end lost 5 bases, and 12 bases lay between the germline ends. The chain's CDR3 is CASSLGVQGNNSPLHF. CDR3 in DNA: TGCGCCAGCAGCTTGGGGGTTCAGGGGAATAATTCACCCCTCCACTTT.

The V and J genes are TRBV6-2 or TRBV6-3 and TRBJ2-7, with no clear D. Trimming cost V 5 bases and J 0 bases, with 5 bases left between them. This CDR3 region has 12 residues. Germline CDR1 reads MNHEY; CDR2 reads SVGEGT. Here the CDR3 reads CASSPLSYEQYF. Written as DNA, the CDR3 is TGTGCCAGCAGTCCCCTCTCCTACGAGCAGTACTTC.

The chain recombines TRBV9 with TRBJ2-5; TRBD2 aligns across 7 bases. CDR3 size: 15 residues. Germline V gene data show CDR1 as SGDLS and CDR2 as YYNGEE. V lost 4 bases to trimming and J lost 2 bases; unmatched junction nucleotides: 8. CDR3 bases: TGTGCCAGCAGCAAAGGGACTAATTCGCAAGAGACCCAGTACTTC. Residues: CASSKGTNSQETQYF.

A word on this clone: No DNA is shown, since the ends of the CDR3 on it are uncertain; the CDR3 is the one TCRdb lists. J is TRBJ2-7 and V is TRBV4-3. Germline assignment: CDR1 LGHNA and CDR2 YSLEER. The CDR3 is 16 residues long, counting both termini. Here the CDR3 reads CASSQDSGQGGYEQYF.